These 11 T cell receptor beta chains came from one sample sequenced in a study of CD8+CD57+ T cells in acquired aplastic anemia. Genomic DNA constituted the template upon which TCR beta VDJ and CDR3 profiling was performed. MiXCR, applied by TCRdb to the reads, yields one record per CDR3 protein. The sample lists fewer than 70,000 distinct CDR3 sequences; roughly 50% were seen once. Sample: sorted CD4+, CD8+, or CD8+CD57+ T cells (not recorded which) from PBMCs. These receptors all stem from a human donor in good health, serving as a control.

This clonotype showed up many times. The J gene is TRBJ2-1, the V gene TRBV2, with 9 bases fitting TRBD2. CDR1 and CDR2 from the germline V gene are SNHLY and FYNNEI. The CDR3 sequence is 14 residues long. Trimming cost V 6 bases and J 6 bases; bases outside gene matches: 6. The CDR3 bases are TGTGCCAGCAGGGGACTAGCTTATCCCAATGAGCAGTTCTTC. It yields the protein CASRGLAYPNEQFF.

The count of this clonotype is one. The CDR3 bases are TGTGCCAGAGGACAGGGCCCCCGGTCCGAGCAGTACTTC. Translated: CARGQGPRSEQYF. The genes are TRBV10-3 and TRBJ2-7; 8 bases align to TRBD1. V dropped 10 bases and J dropped 6; count of bases not matched to a gene: 11. Germline lookup yields CDR1 ENHRY and CDR2 SYGVKD. There are 13 residues in the CDR3.

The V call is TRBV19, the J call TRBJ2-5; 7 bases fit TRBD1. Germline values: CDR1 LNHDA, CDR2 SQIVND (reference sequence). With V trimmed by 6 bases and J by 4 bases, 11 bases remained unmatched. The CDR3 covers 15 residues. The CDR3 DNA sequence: TGTGCCAGTAGGACAGGGAAACAAAAGGGAGAGACCCAGTACTTC. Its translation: CASRTGKQKGETQYF.

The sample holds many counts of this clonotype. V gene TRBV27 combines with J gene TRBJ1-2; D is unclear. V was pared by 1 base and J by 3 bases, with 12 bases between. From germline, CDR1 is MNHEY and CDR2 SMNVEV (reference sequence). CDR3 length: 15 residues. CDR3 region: CASSLLAGEDYGYTF. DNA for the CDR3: TGTGCCAGCAGTTTATTGGCGGGAGAGGACTATGGCTACACCTTC.

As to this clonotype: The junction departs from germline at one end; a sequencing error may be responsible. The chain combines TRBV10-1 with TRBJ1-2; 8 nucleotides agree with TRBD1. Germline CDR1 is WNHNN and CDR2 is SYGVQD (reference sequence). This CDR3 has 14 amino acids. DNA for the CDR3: TGTGCCAGCAGGACAACAGGGGGTAGCTATGGCTACACCTTC. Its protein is CASRTTGGSYGYTF.

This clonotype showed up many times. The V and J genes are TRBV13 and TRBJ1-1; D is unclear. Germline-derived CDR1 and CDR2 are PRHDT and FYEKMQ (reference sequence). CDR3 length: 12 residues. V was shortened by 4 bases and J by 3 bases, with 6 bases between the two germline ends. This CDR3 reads CASSSGDTEAFF. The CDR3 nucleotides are TGTGCCAGCAGCTCCGGGGACACTGAAGCTTTCTTT. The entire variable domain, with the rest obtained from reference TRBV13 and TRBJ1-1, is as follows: AAGVIQSPRHLIKEKRETATLKCYPIPRHDTVYWYQQGPGQDPQFLISFYEKMQSDKGSIPDRFSAQQFSDYHSELNMSSLELGDSALYFCASSSGDTEAFFGQGTRLTVV.

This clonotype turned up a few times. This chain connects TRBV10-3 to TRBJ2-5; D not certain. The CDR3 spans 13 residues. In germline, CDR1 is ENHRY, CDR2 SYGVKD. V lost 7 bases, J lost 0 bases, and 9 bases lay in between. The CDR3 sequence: CAIMDPYQETQYF. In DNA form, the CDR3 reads TGTGCCATCATGGACCCGTACCAAGAGACCCAGTACTTC.

CDR3 bases: TGCAGTGCCGACGTCAGACAGGGATATGGCTACACCTTC. Its protein product is CSADVRQGYGYTF. The chain employs TRBV20-1 and TRBJ1-2; TRBD1 agrees at 7 bases. CDR1 and CDR2 (germline): DFQATT, SNEGSKA (reference sequence). The CDR3 spans 13 residues. Trimming at V came to 6 bases and at J to 5 bases, leaving 9 bases not matched to a gene.

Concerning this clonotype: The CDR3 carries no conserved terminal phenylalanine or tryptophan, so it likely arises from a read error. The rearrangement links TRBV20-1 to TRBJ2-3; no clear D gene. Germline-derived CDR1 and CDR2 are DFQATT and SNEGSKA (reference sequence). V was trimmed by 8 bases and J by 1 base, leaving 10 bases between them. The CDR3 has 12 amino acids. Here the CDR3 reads CSSPVGTDTQYL. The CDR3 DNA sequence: TGCAGTAGCCCTGTTGGCACAGATACGCAGTATCTT.

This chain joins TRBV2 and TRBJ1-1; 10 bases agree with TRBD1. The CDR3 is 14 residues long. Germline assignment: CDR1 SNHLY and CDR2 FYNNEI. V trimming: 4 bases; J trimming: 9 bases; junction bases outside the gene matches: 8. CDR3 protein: CASSVLQGQGQAFF. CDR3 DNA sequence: TGTGCCAGCAGTGTACTCCAGGGACAGGGGCAAGCTTTCTTT.

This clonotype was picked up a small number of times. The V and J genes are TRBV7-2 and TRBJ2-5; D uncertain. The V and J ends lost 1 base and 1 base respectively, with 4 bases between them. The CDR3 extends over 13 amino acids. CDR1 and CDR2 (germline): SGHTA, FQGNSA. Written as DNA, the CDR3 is TGTGCCAGCAGCTTAGGGCCCCAAGAGACCCAGTACTTC. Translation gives CASSLGPQETQYF.